One and the same sample provided the 16 T cell receptor beta chains below, sequenced in a study of cytomegalovirus exposure and HLA in healthy donors (dated 2017 in TCRdb). The library was made by the immunoSEQ multiplex PCR assay. For the multiplex PCR, a mixture combining 60 forward primers for TCR Vbeta segments and 13 reverse primers for TCR Jbeta segments was used. In its TCRdb copy, this immuneACCESS table keeps in-frame sequences only and misses some clones. Where compared with another copy, unresolved V genes explain less than half of these, and the others have no known cause. For this sample the table gives about 55,000 clones, of which 75% to 80% were detected only once. The ten top clones hold less than 3% of the sample. Sequenced: PBMCs. These receptor sequences come from a female donor in good health and CMV-seronegative.

The rearrangement uses TRBV30 and TRBJ1-3, with 9 bases identical to TRBD1. This CDR3 has 16 amino acids. Germline trimming cut 2 bases from V and 0 bases from J; bases unmatched to any gene: 5. Germline assignment: CDR1 GTSNPN and CDR2 SVGIG (reference sequence). The CDR3 reads CAWSPGTGSSGNTIYF. CDR3 nucleotides: TGTGCCTGGAGTCCCGGGACAGGGAGCTCTGGAAACACCATATATTTT. Together with reference TRBV30 and TRBJ1-3, the CDR3 gives the full variable domain: SQTIHQWPATLVQPVGSPLSLECTVEGTSNPNLYWYRQAAGRGLQLLFYSVGIGQISSEVPQNLSASRPQDRQFILSSKKLLLSDSGFYLCAWSPGTGSSGNTIYFGEGSWLTVV.

This chain links TRBV18 with TRBJ1-1; D gene unclear. Germline CDR1 and CDR2: KGHSH and LQKENI. CDR3 length: 14 amino acids. Trimming removed 0 bases at V and 1 base at J, with 6 bases between. The CDR3 DNA reads as TGTGCCAGCTCACCACCTCTAGCGAACACTGAAGCTTTCTTT. This gives the protein CASSPPLANTEAFF.

The chain is built from TRBV4-2 and TRBJ2-5; TRBD2 might be the D (6 bases). Germline loops: CDR1 LGHNA, CDR2 YNFKEQ. This CDR3 has 15 amino acids. V dropped 5 bases and J dropped 0 bases, with 13 bases sitting between them. The CDR3 sequence: CASSYRSGDQETQYF. The CDR3 nucleotides are TGTGCCAGCAGCTACAGGTCGGGGGACCAAGAGACCCAGTACTTC.

This sequence joins TRBV28 and TRBJ2-7; 9 bases line up with TRBD2. V dropped 0 bases and J dropped 0; count of bases not matched to a gene: 6. From germline, CDR1 is MDHEN and CDR2 SYDVKM. This CDR3 has 17 residues. CDR3 loop: CASSLWELAGPSYEQYF. CDR3 bases: TGTGCCAGCAGTTTATGGGAGCTAGCGGGGCCCTCCTACGAGCAGTACTTC.

Of note for this clone: At one of its ends the junction is not consistent with the germline gene, which may arise from a read error. The chain couples TRBV10-3 to TRBJ1-2, with a tentative D call TRBD1 (6 bases). Germline V gene sequence: CDR1 ENHRY, CDR2 SYGVKD. The length of the CDR3 is 12 residues. The chain's CDR3 is CAIGETGYGYTF. As DNA, the CDR3 is TGTGCCATCGGTGAGACAGGCTATGGCTACACCTTC.

V usage is TRBV6-5 and J usage is TRBJ1-6, with TRBD1 as a possible D gene (6 bases). The germline CDR1 and CDR2 sequences are MNHEY and SVGAGI. CDR3 length: 14 residues. With 4 bases removed from V and 6 bases from J, the gap between germline ends came to 10 bases. The CDR3 protein is CASSWGPANSPLHF. The CDR3 DNA is TGTGCCAGCAGTTGGGGGCCGGCTAATTCACCCCTCCACTTT.

The chain couples TRBV6-1 to TRBJ2-2, with TRBD2 identical over 12 bases. Germline V lookup: CDR1 MNHNS, CDR2 SASEGT. J lost 6 bases, V lost 2 bases, and 1 base had no gene match. The CDR3 totals 15 residues. The CDR3 sequence: CASSELAGGPGELFF. The CDR3 DNA is TGTGCCAGCAGTGAACTAGCGGGAGGGCCCGGGGAGCTGTTTTTT.

This clone turned up a few times. CDR3 nucleotides: TGTGCCAGCAGTCCCCCCGGGACAGGGTTCGGGGGAGAAAAACTGTTTTTT. Amino acid sequence: CASSPPGTGFGGEKLFF. The rearrangement links TRBV28 to TRBJ1-4, with 9 positions matching TRBD1. Germline V gene sequence: CDR1 MDHEN, CDR2 SYDVKM. CDR3 length equals 17 residues. Trimming cost V 5 bases and J 8 bases; bases outside gene matches: 15. Full variable domain (outside the CDR3, taken from reference TRBV28 and TRBJ1-4): DVKVTQSSRYLVKRTGEKVFLECVQDMDHENMFWYRQDPGLGLRLIYFSYDVKMKEKGDIPEGYSVSREKKERFSLILESASTNQTSMYLCASSPPGTGFGGEKLFFGSGTQLSVL.

This clone was detected once. V usage is TRBV6-6 and J usage is TRBJ2-5, with a tentative D call TRBD2 (6 bases). The V gene lost 7 bases and the J gene lost 1 base, with 13 bases spanning the gap. Germline V gene data show CDR1 as MNHNY and CDR2 as SVGAGI (reference sequence). The CDR3 extends over 14 amino acids. For the CDR3, the DNA is TGTGCCAGCAAGAACATGGGGGGCCAAGAGACCCAGTACTTC. Amino acid sequence: CASKNMGGQETQYF.

V gene TRBV7-8 combines with J gene TRBJ1-5, with 8 bases identical to TRBD1. CDR1 and CDR2 (germline): SGHVS, FQNEAQ. This CDR3 is 17 amino acids long. With V trimmed by 5 bases and J by 6 bases, 15 bases remained unmatched. In DNA form, the CDR3 reads TGTGCCAGCAGCCCGACAGGGGTCGGGGTTGGTGGTCAGCCCCAGCATTTT. Its translation: CASSPTGVGVGGQPQHF.

V usage is TRBV27 and J usage is TRBJ2-1; the D gene is possibly TRBD1 (6 bases). Trimming pared 5 bases from V and 10 bases from J, leaving 15 bases between. Germline V gives CDR1 MNHEY, CDR2 SMNVEV (reference sequence). This CDR3 has 13 residues. CDR3 nucleotide sequence: TGTGCCAGCAGTCCCAAAGCGGACAGAGAGCAGTTCTTC. Translation gives CASSPKADREQFF.

This chain links TRBV5-6 with TRBJ2-7; D is unclear. Trimming removed 3 bases from V and 3 bases from J, with 4 bases in between. Per the germline V gene, CDR1 is SGHDT and CDR2 is YYEEEE. This CDR3 has 11 amino acids. The CDR3 sequence: CASSSGYEQYF. The CDR3 DNA reads TGTGCCAGCAGCTCGGGCTACGAGCAGTACTTC.

CDR3 residues: CAWSELPGQTTYEQYF. In DNA form, the CDR3 reads TGTGCCTGGAGTGAATTACCGGGACAGACCACCTACGAGCAGTACTTC. The chain joins TRBV30 to TRBJ2-7; 7 positions agree with TRBD1. Germline V gene data show CDR1 as GTSNPN and CDR2 as SVGIG (reference sequence). Losses at the gene ends were 1 base for V and 2 bases for J; bases not matched to a gene: 11. The CDR3 is 16 amino acids.

This chain joins TRBV19 and TRBJ1-2, with D perhaps TRBD1 (5 bases). There are 17 residues in the CDR3. The germline V gene encodes CDR1 LNHDA and CDR2 SQIVND (reference sequence). V was pared by 8 bases and J by 1 base, with 23 bases between. CDR3 loop: CASVIRPGASDNYGYTF. CDR3 coding DNA: TGTGCCAGTGTCATCCGCCCTGGGGCCTCTGATAACTATGGCTACACCTTC.

The gene calls are TRBV7-9 and TRBJ2-7; 9 bases map to TRBD2. Trimming removed 1 base from V and 3 bases from J; junction bases left unmatched: 4. Per the germline V gene, CDR1 is SEHNR and CDR2 is FQNEAQ (reference sequence). CDR3 length: 15 residues. DNA for the CDR3: TGTGCCAGCAGCTTAGTGGGACTAGCTAGCTACGAGCAGTACTTC. Translation gives CASSLVGLASYEQYF. The variable domain in full, completed from reference TRBV7-9 and TRBJ2-7, reads DTGVSQNPRHKITKRGQNVTFRCDPISEHNRLYWYRQTLGQGPEFLTYFQNEAQLEKSRLLSDRFSAERPKGSFSTLEIQRTEQGDSAMYLCASSLVGLASYEQYFGPGTRLTVT.

The V call is TRBV5-5, the J call TRBJ2-3, with 13 bases identical to TRBD2. With 3 bases clipped from V and 2 bases from J, the junction kept 12 bases outside the gene matches. This CDR3 spans 19 amino acids. Germline V CDR1 and CDR2: SGHKS, YYEKEE (reference sequence). In nucleotides, the CDR3 is TGTGCCAGCAGCTCTAGGACTAGCGGGAGTGGAGGGCCCACAGATACGCAGTATTTT. This translates into CASSSRTSGSGGPTDTQYF.